This record concerns one T cell receptor (beta chain) sequence. CDR1 SGHDT and CDR2 YYEEEE come from the germline V gene. V shed 6 bases and J shed 2 bases, with 14 bases lying between them. The CDR3 has 14 residues. The table came from immunoSEQ multiplex PCR; TCRdb's copy has only in-frame clones and leaves some out. The sample holds roughly 69,000 clones, over 85% seen once. This entry belongs to a study of graft-versus-host responses after intestinal transplantation. The chain links TRBV5-6 to TRBJ1-2; the D is unclear. Sample: bone marrow, taken less than 750 days after intestinal transplantation. The receptor was isolated from a human patient who received an intestinal transplant, so some T cells may come from the graft donor. In DNA form, the CDR3 reads TGTGCCAGCATAGGGCAGGCCAGAAACTATGGCTACACCTTC. Translation: CASIGQARNYGYTF.